This T cell receptor beta chain stems from a study of metastatic and nonmetastatic thyroid tumors. Study summary: Across blood and tumor or nodule tissue, repertoires from malignant and benign thyroid patients were compared with one another.

This CDR3 comprises 17 residues. CDR1 and CDR2 from the germline V gene are LNHDA and SQIVND (reference sequence). V lost 2 bases to trimming and J lost 1 base, with 17 bases between them. Prior to thyroid surgery, none of the patients had received any treatment. Per the original data handling: Clinicopathological groups supplied CDR3 differences that were used to build a distant-metastasis classifier for papillary thyroid cancer. TCRdb reanalyzed the PCR reads via MiXCR. The V and J calls, along with clone size, are taken from TCRdb and not from the paper's own processing. The sample contains roughly 18,000 clones, 25% to 35% of which appear only once. In its sample, this clone ranks as medium-sized. The antigen remains undetermined. Findings and caveats of the study: Patients with malignant thyroid tumors reportedly had significantly higher TCR beta diversity than those with benign nodules, in blood and tumor.

Sequencing used tumor tissue. The source is a female donor with papillary thyroid cancer or a benign thyroid nodule (not recorded which). Some clones in this sample may be carry-over from other donors' samples. The V call is TRBV19, the J call TRBJ2-5; perhaps TRBD2 as D (5 bases). This CDR3 reads CASSIRASGLIQETQYF. For the CDR3, the DNA is TGTGCCAGTAGTATACGAGCCTCCGGACTGATCCAAGAGACCCAGTACTTC.